A selection of T cell receptor beta chains follows, all from one sample in a study of CD8+ T cells in alopecia areata. The protocol was immunoSEQ multiplex PCR, while the TCRdb copy is restricted to in-frame clones and leaves out a portion. The sample contains 95,000 to 110,000 clones, about nine tenths of which appear only once. The specimen comprised CD8+ T cells sorted from blood, sampled around week 34, from a patient treated with tofacitinib. These receptors all stem from a human donor with alopecia areata. The CDR3 runs from the conserved cysteine through the conserved F or W. Fields, in order: J gene, clone size, V gene, CDR3 protein. Clone size is stated in some rows and not others, as once, few, many or a class when expanded.

>TRBJ2-7|NA|TRBV30
CAWSGGLALTYEQYF
>TRBJ2-1|few|TRBV10-2
CASRLTSGRPNEQFF
>TRBJ2-3|NA|TRBV4-1
CASSPKQGPDTQYF
>TRBJ2-1|NA|TRBV10-3
CAISEEEANEQFF
>TRBJ1-2|NA|TRBV19
CASSPPGLSNGYTF
>TRBJ2-3|NA|TRBV27
CASSLLAGWGTDTQYF
>TRBJ2-3|NA|TRBV7-6
CASSSLGGSDTQYF
>TRBJ1-2|NA|TRBV13
CASSSWGDRDYGYTF
>TRBJ2-7|few|TRBV27
CASSYSGSYEQYF
>TRBJ1-2|NA|TRBV5-5
CASSFSSRDTF
>TRBJ2-3|NA|TRBV5-4
CASSSLAGGSTDTQYF
>TRBJ2-5|few|TRBV7-2
CASSPGTSGQETQYF
>TRBJ1-2|NA|TRBV7-9
CASSLPGAHLYGYTF
>TRBJ2-7|NA|TRBV6-1
CASSEAWAGGYEQYF
>TRBJ2-1|once|TRBV5-6
CASSVRREGPNEQFF
>TRBJ2-7|NA|TRBV14
CASSQEGREPYEQYF
>TRBJ2-1|NA|TRBV5-4
CASREQGGLGEQFF
>TRBJ2-1|NA|TRBV6-4
CASSDSDSYNEQFF
>TRBJ2-5|NA|TRBV4-1
CASSQTPGTQEQYF
>TRBJ2-2|NA|TRBV27
CASSFQVAGELFF
>TRBJ2-4|once|TRBV6-6
CASLDGNIQYF
>TRBJ2-7|once|TRBV5-4
CASSSMGRLYEQYF
>TRBJ2-5|NA|TRBV6-6
CASSYQGAPPETQYF
>TRBJ2-5|NA|TRBV27
CASSFGDGGTQYF
>TRBJ2-1|NA|TRBV29-1
CSVEGLAGSNEQFF
>TRBJ2-1|few|TRBV11-2
CASSLLTGLNEQFF
>TRBJ2-7|NA|TRBV4-1
CASRTSGGEQYF
>TRBJ2-1|NA|TRBV29-1
CSVRTTNYNEQFF
>TRBJ2-3|NA|TRBV5-8
CASSLGDSTGDTQYF
>TRBJ1-1|few|TRBV6-1
CASSEAAEGEAFF
>TRBJ2-7|few|TRBV5-1
CASSTEGGSFPYEQYF
>TRBJ2-1|NA|TRBV7-9
CASSPEVNEQFF
>TRBJ2-7|NA|TRBV25-1
CASSEGWSEQYF
>TRBJ1-1|NA|TRBV9
CASSPLGGRETEAFF
>TRBJ2-1|NA|TRBV2
CASLKNNEQFF
>TRBJ2-1|NA|TRBV6-5
CASSYSIYRHEQFF
>TRBJ2-7|medium-sized|TRBV9
CASSVGQGTYEQYF
>TRBJ2-7|NA|TRBV7-9
CASSSIRRGPLEQYF
>TRBJ2-3|NA|TRBV2
CASTPGGLADTDTQYF
>TRBJ2-4|NA|TRBV5-1
CASSPGQGGKNIQYF
>TRBJ2-2|NA|TRBV11-2
CASSLDTWGRAGELFF
>TRBJ1-5|NA|TRBV6-5
CASSSDQGAQPQHF
>TRBJ1-4|NA|TRBV5-4
CASSFGGGGEKLFF
>TRBJ2-3|NA|TRBV5-4
CASSPGLAVGTDTQYF
>TRBJ1-4|NA|TRBV27
CASSLFRGAANEKLFF
>TRBJ2-1|NA|TRBV9
CASSVDTGTGYNEQFF
>TRBJ2-7|NA|TRBV27
CASKTGLQTGEQYF